These 18 T cell receptor beta chains share one sample of origin, sequenced in a study of blood T cells in healthy people across ages. Then a second PCR, running roughly 7 to 11 cycles, was carried out with a sample-barcoded 5' primer and a J-beta primer mix. One entry per CDR3 protein, called by TCRdb with MiXCR from the 5' RACE reads. The sample includes about 1.4 million distinct CDR3 sequences, around 59% of them seen just once. Sequencing input: blood. The receptors shown here come from a man aged 18 to 30 in good health.

This clonotype turned up a few times. This chain connects TRBV28 to TRBJ2-7; D is ambiguous. The CDR3 has 12 residues. Germline assignment: CDR1 MDHEN and CDR2 SYDVKM. With 5 bases removed from V and 4 bases from J, the gap between germline ends came to 9 bases. The CDR3 spells CASSILWYEQYF. DNA for the CDR3: TGTGCCAGCAGTATTCTGTGGTACGAGCAGTACTTC.

The chain carries TRBV24-1 and TRBJ2-1; D tentatively fits TRBD1 or TRBD2 (5 bases each). Per germline, CDR1 KGHDR and CDR2 SFDVKD. The length of the CDR3 is 16 residues. Between the trimmed V and J ends, which lost 3 bases and 5 bases, there was a span of 16 bases. CDR3 nucleotides: TGTGCCACCAGTGATCCGGTGGGACGGGGAAACAATGAGCAGTTCTTC. Translated: CATSDPVGRGNNEQFF.

The V call is TRBV9, the J call TRBJ2-5, with D possibly called TRBD1 or TRBD2 (5 bases each). Germline CDR1 and CDR2: SGDLS and YYNGEE. V lost 4 bases, J lost 4 bases, and 20 bases lay in between. The CDR3 spans 16 residues. In DNA form, the CDR3 reads TGTGCCAGCAGCCCTTACCGGGACGGCGCACCAGAGACCCAGTACTTC. This encodes CASSPYRDGAPETQYF.

This clonotype was counted between two and nine times. The rearrangement links TRBV5-1 to TRBJ2-1, with 7 positions matching TRBD2. V lost 5 bases to trimming and J lost 5 bases; unmatched junction nucleotides: 19. This CDR3 is 18 amino acids long. Germline CDR1 and CDR2: SGHRS and YFSETQ. CDR3 in amino acids: CASSGGGMARRGDNEQFF. Written as DNA, the CDR3 is TGCGCCAGCAGTGGGGGGGGTATGGCGCGACGGGGGGACAATGAGCAGTTCTTC.

In its sample, this clonotype was seen many times. The V call is TRBV4-1, the J call TRBJ2-7, with D possibly matching TRBD1 (5 bases). The CDR3 loop spans 15 amino acids. V lost 0 bases to trimming and J lost 5 bases, with 14 bases between them. CDR1 is MGHRA, CDR2 YSYEKL, per germline. The CDR3 is CASSQDSGLGNEQYF. For the CDR3, the DNA is TGCGCCAGCAGCCAAGACTCAGGGCTTGGGAACGAGCAGTACTTC.

The genes are TRBV29-1 and TRBJ2-3; perhaps TRBD2 as D (8 bases). The CDR3 loop spans 15 amino acids. Per germline, CDR1 SQVTM and CDR2 ANQGSEA. The CDR3 region is CSAEGQVAGTDTQYF. The CDR3 coding sequence is TGCAGTGCGGAAGGACAGGTAGCGGGGACAGATACGCAGTATTTT.

This chain joins TRBV14 and TRBJ2-4, with D possibly TRBD1 on 6 matching bases. The J call is doubtful: the DNA matches TRBJ2-7 better. The germline gives CDR1 SGHDN, CDR2 FVKESK. The CDR3 runs to 15 residues. The DNA for the CDR3 is TGTGCCAGCAGCCAAACCACAGGGATGTGGGGCGAGCAGTACTTC. Its protein product is CASSQTTGMWGEQYF.

The DNA of the CDR3 is TGTGCCAGCAGCTTAGGGGGTCTGGATGAGCAGTTCTTC. It yields the protein CASSLGGLDEQFF. The rearrangement uses TRBV5-6 and TRBJ2-1, with D perhaps TRBD1 (6 bases). The CDR3 covers 13 residues. Germline V gene lookup returns CDR1 SGHDT and CDR2 YYEEEE. V was pared by 2 bases and J by 8 bases, with 11 bases between.

The gene calls are TRBV5-5 and TRBJ2-1, with 9 bases identical to TRBD2. V lost 0 bases and J lost 4; bases outside the gene matches: 8. Germline loops: CDR1 SGHKS, CDR2 YYEKEE (reference sequence). This CDR3 comprises 17 residues. The CDR3 sequence is CASSLDAAGGRYNEQFF. The CDR3 bases are TGTGCCAGCAGCTTGGACGCGGCGGGAGGGCGTTACAATGAGCAGTTCTTC.

The chain couples TRBV7-2 to TRBJ1-5; no clear D gene. This CDR3 contains 14 residues. Germline V gene data show CDR1 as SGHTA and CDR2 as FQGNSA. The V end was cut by 1 base, the J end by 7 bases, with 11 bases between. CDR3 amino acids: CASSLVMGGQPQHF. For the CDR3, the DNA is TGTGCCAGCAGCTTAGTGATGGGAGGCCAGCCCCAGCATTTT.

The rearrangement uses TRBV7-2 and TRBJ2-7; no definite D call. The end of the DNA fits TRBJ2-5 better, so the J call may be wrong. Per the germline V gene, CDR1 is SGHTA and CDR2 is FQGNSA. The CDR3 runs to 14 residues. The CDR3 DNA reads TGTGCCAGCAGCTTAATACAGAAAAGAGAGACCCAGTACTTC. Translating it yields CASSLIQKRETQYF.

The chain uses TRBV30 and TRBJ2-3; D not resolved. Trimming pared 2 bases from V and 2 bases from J, leaving 5 bases between. The CDR3 is made up of 12 amino acids. Germline assignment: CDR1 GTSNPN and CDR2 SVGIG (reference sequence). CDR3 sequence reads: CAWSKNTDTQYF. CDR3 sequence (DNA): TGTGCCTGGAGTAAGAACACAGATACGCAGTATTTT.

The chain links TRBV7-2 to TRBJ2-5; TRBD1 matches at 7 bases. Germline CDR1 and CDR2: SGHTA and FQGNSA. The CDR3 is 14 residues long. V lost 7 bases, J lost 7 bases, and 12 bases stayed unmatched. The CDR3 region has the DNA TGTGCCAGCATCACCAGGACAGGCAGGGGGACCCAGTACTTC. This encodes CASITRTGRGTQYF.

This clonotype has a handful of counts. The V call is TRBV6-2 or TRBV6-3, the J call TRBJ2-7; D not resolved. The V gene's germline CDR1 is MNHEY and CDR2 SVGEGT. Trimming removed 3 bases at V and 6 bases at J, with 9 bases between. The CDR3 has 12 residues. The CDR3 nucleotides are TGTGCCAGCAGTTATCACTCTAGCGAGCAGTACTTC. As protein: CASSYHSSEQYF.

The chain couples TRBV3-1 to TRBJ2-1; no definite D call. Per germline, CDR1 LGHDT and CDR2 YNNKEL (reference sequence). The CDR3 sequence is 13 residues long. Trimming took 1 base from V and 8 from J, leaving 9 bases between them. The CDR3 DNA reads as TGTGCCAGCAGCCAAGTCACCGCGCATGAGCAGTTCTTC. Protein sequence: CASSQVTAHEQFF.

In this sample, this clonotype turned up a few times. The chain recombines TRBV29-1 with TRBJ1-1, with D hard to call. The ends were cut back, 4 bases at V and 1 base at J, with 7 bases in the middle. The length of the CDR3 is 12 residues. Germline CDR1 is SQVTM and CDR2 is ANQGSEA. The CDR3 nucleotides are TGCAGCGTTGGAAACCCGAACACTGAAGCTTTCTTT. Protein product: CSVGNPNTEAFF.

The chain uses TRBV28 and TRBJ2-7; tentatively, D is TRBD1 (6 bases). V lost 8 bases, J lost 8 bases, and 16 bases lay in between. Germline CDR1 reads MDHEN; CDR2 reads SYDVKM. The CDR3 loop spans 12 amino acids. The CDR3 DNA is TGTGCCAGCGCCCTTAGGACAGATCAGCAGTACTTC. Translated, it gives CASALRTDQQYF.

As to this clonotype: An end of the junction differs from the germline gene, which may be a read error. The V call is TRBV27, the J call TRBJ2-7; 8 bases are shared with TRBD2. Matching the DNA end better, TRBJ2-4 makes the J call doubtful. The length of the CDR3 is 15 residues. Germline V CDR1 and CDR2: MNHEY, SMNVEV (reference sequence). CDR3 loop: CASSFVSGGTHIQYF. The CDR3, as DNA: TGCGCCAGCAGTTTTGTGTCGGGGGGGACCCACATTCAGTACTTC.